This entry is about one T cell receptor (beta chain). Its specificity is unknown. V was cut by 6 bases and J by 5 bases, with 20 bases left in between. The germline V gene encodes CDR1 SNHLY and CDR2 FYNNEI. The CDR3 contains 15 residues. The source of the sample is a study of chemoradiotherapy in HPV16-positive cancers. Produced via immunoSEQ multiplex PCR; TCRdb's table is partial and in-frame only. The repertoire holds over 10,000 clones, approximately 86% seen once, with around 5% in the top ten. Repeated repertoire sampling spanned the course of chemoradiotherapy. Study-wide findings and caveats: Candidate HPV-specific clones and E7-related TCR motifs grew in tumor during treatment.

This chain links TRBV2 with TRBJ2-7; TRBD2 might be the D (5 bases). The material sequenced was blood, taken from a patient who underwent chemoradiotherapy. The source is a human donor with HPV-associated anogenital cancer. The CDR3 here is CASSTERTQADEQYF. CDR3 in DNA: TGTGCCAGCAGCACGGAACGGACTCAGGCAGACGAGCAGTACTTC.